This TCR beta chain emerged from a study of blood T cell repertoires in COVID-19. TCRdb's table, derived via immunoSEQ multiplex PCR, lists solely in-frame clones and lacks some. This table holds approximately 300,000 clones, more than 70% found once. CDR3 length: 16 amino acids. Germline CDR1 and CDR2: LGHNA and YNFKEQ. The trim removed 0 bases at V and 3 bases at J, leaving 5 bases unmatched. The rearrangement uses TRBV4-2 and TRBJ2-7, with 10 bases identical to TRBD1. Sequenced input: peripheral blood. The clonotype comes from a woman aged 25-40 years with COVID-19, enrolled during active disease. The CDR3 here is CASSQEGTGANYEQYF. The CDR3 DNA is TGTGCCAGCAGCCAAGAGGGGACAGGGGCCAACTACGAGCAGTACTTC.